One and the same sample provided the 31 T cell receptor beta chains below, sequenced in a study of human T cells and chemical hapten exposure. The time point: pre-sensitization, week 0. Treatment defined: therapeutic diphenylcyclopropenone sensitization with weekly scalp DPC. TCRdb reprocessed the RACE reads via MiXCR and lists one record per CDR3 protein. Here the sample spans approximately 260,000 distinct CDR3 sequences, more than 6.5% being singletons. The specimen was whole blood, collected in connection with sensitization to the hapten diphenylcyclopropenone (DPC). Receptor source: a woman in her forties with alopecia areata. Some clones in this sample may be carry-over from other donors' samples.

J is TRBJ2-3 and V is TRBV18; D ambiguous. Germline CDR1 KGHSH, CDR2 LQKENI. There are 16 residues in the CDR3. V lost 1 base and J 0 bases, leaving 11 bases between the germline ends. CDR3 DNA: TGTGCCAGCTCACCACGGAATGCAGCGAGCACAGATACGCAGTATTTT. This translates into CASSPRNAASTDTQYF.

The chain has TRBV28 and TRBJ2-6, with D uncertain. CDR1 and CDR2 from the germline V gene are MDHEN and SYDVKM. Trimming removed 5 bases at V and 4 bases at J, with 12 bases between. The CDR3 extends over 15 amino acids. This CDR3 reads CASSPYRTGANVLTF. In nucleotides, the CDR3 is TGTGCCAGCAGTCCATACAGAACCGGGGCCAACGTCCTGACTTTC.

This clonotype was counted at least ten times. The chain carries TRBV12-3 or TRBV12-4 and TRBJ2-3, with a possible D match to TRBD1 (6 bases). The CDR3 is made up of 14 amino acids. Trimming removed 5 bases from V and 0 bases from J, with 9 bases in between. The CDR3 nucleotides read TGTGCCAGCAGTCCGCAGGGGAGCACAGATACGCAGTATTTT. It codes for CASSPQGSTDTQYF.

This clonotype has just a few counts. This chain connects TRBV12-3 or TRBV12-4 to TRBJ2-7, with D possibly being TRBD2 (6 bases). V lost 6 bases, J lost 6 bases, and 15 bases lay in between. The CDR3 is 13 amino acids. The CDR3: CASSSQLGGEQYF. The CDR3 region has the DNA TGTGCCAGCAGCTCACAGCTGGGAGGCGAGCAGTACTTC.

The chain uses TRBV27 and TRBJ2-1, with 8 bases matching TRBD1. Looked up from germline, CDR1 is MNHEY and CDR2 is SMNVEV (reference sequence). The V and J ends lost 6 bases and 6 bases, in that order; junction bases with no gene match: 10. CDR3 length: 15 amino acids. CDR3 nucleotide sequence: TGTGCCAGCAGCAGGGGGCCTCCTCCGGTCAATGAGCAGTTCTTC. Amino acid sequence: CASSRGPPPVNEQFF.

The J gene is TRBJ2-5, the V gene TRBV21-1; the D call TRBD2 from the table was never checked on the DNA. TRBV21-1 is shown as a pseudogene. This CDR3 is built from 15 residues. The DNA of the CDR3 is TGTGCCAGCAGCAAAGAACGGACTGTAAAGGAGACCCAGTACTTC. Encoded protein: CASSKERTVKETQYF.

The sample holds many counts of this clonotype. This rearrangement joins TRBV7-2 to TRBJ2-4, with a weak D call TRBD2 (5 bases). V lost 0 bases and J 5 bases, leaving 14 bases between the germline ends. This CDR3 comprises 16 residues. The germline gives CDR1 SGHTA, CDR2 FQGNSA. In DNA form, the CDR3 reads TGTGCCAGCAGCTTAGCGGCTAGCAGTCCCCAAAACATTCAGTACTTC. As protein: CASSLAASSPQNIQYF.

This clonotype was picked up a small number of times. The V call is TRBV6-2 or TRBV6-3, the J call TRBJ2-7; 11 bases are a match to TRBD2. Germline V gene data show CDR1 as MNHEY and CDR2 as SVGEGT. This CDR3 is built from 14 residues. V gave up 6 bases and J gave up 1 base; unmatched junction bases: 2. The CDR3 loop reads CASRIAGGSYEQYF. For the CDR3, the DNA is TGTGCCAGCAGGATAGCGGGAGGGTCCTACGAGCAGTACTTC.

The table lists this clonotype with many counts. V gene TRBV7-3 combines with J gene TRBJ1-5, with 8 nucleotides matching TRBD1. The trim removed 4 bases at V and 3 bases at J, leaving 2 bases unmatched. In germline, CDR1 is SGHTA, CDR2 FQGTGA. The CDR3 consists of 14 residues. In nucleotides, the CDR3 is TGTGCCAGCAGCTCGGGACAGGTCAATCAGCCCCAGCATTTT. Translated, it gives CASSSGQVNQPQHF.

This clonotype was seen a handful of times. V gene TRBV28 combines with J gene TRBJ1-2, with unresolved D. This CDR3 comprises 13 residues. Trimming cost V 5 bases and J 3 bases, with 10 bases left between them. Germline V gene lookup returns CDR1 MDHEN and CDR2 SYDVKM. CDR3 nucleotides: TGTGCCAGCAGTCCCCACAGCGACTATGGCTACACCTTC. Protein sequence: CASSPHSDYGYTF.

The rearrangement joins TRBV12-3 or TRBV12-4 to TRBJ2-7; 7 bases line up with TRBD1. J gave up 5 bases and V 6 bases, and 7 bases lay outside the gene matches. This CDR3 region has 13 residues. CDR3 in amino acids: CASSPDRAHEQYF. CDR3 sequence (DNA): TGTGCCAGCAGCCCTGACAGGGCCCACGAGCAGTACTTC.

The chain joins TRBV4-1 to TRBJ1-5; unclear D gene. Trimming left V 0 bases short and J 0 bases short, with 9 bases between. Germline V gene sequence: CDR1 MGHRA, CDR2 YSYEKL. The CDR3 runs 16 residues. CDR3 nucleotides: TGCGCCAGCAGCCAAGATTACGGGGTTAGCAATCAGCCCCAGCATTTT. Translated, it gives CASSQDYGVSNQPQHF.

This clonotype showed up many times. The chain uses TRBV20-1 and TRBJ1-5, with D possibly being TRBD1 (6 bases). The germline CDR1 and CDR2 sequences are DFQATT and SNEGSKA (reference sequence). The V end lost 2 bases, the J end lost 2 bases, and 13 bases lay between the germline ends. The CDR3 consists of 15 residues. The CDR3 loop is CSARSGAQGNQPQHF. CDR3 coding DNA: TGCAGTGCTAGATCAGGGGCGCAAGGCAATCAGCCCCAGCATTTT.

This rearrangement joins TRBV28 to TRBJ1-1, with unresolved D. With 6 bases removed from V and 6 bases from J, the gap between germline ends came to 14 bases. This CDR3 has 13 residues. Germline assignment: CDR1 MDHEN and CDR2 SYDVKM. CDR3 in DNA: TGTGCCAGCAGCCGATGGAGCCCCCCTGAAGCTTTCTTT. Its translation: CASSRWSPPEAFF.

In this sample, this clonotype turned up a few times. This chain links TRBV27 with TRBJ1-2; D perhaps matches TRBD1 (5 bases). This CDR3 is 14 amino acids long. Trimming removed 3 bases at V and 4 bases at J, with 12 bases between. The V gene's germline CDR1 is MNHEY and CDR2 SMNVEV (reference sequence). The chain's CDR3 is CASSLYGAAYGYTF. CDR3 sequence (DNA): TGTGCCAGCAGTTTGTACGGGGCCGCCTATGGCTACACCTTC.

In this sample, this clonotype turned up many times. The genes are TRBV7-2 and TRBJ1-1; D call uncertain. Per germline, CDR1 SGHTA and CDR2 FQGNSA. Trimming removed 3 bases from V and 1 base from J, with 3 bases in between. This CDR3 is built from 12 residues. CDR3 region: CASSFPNTEAFF. CDR3 in DNA: TGTGCCAGCAGCTTCCCGAACACTGAAGCTTTCTTT.

This clonotype was found a few times. This rearrangement joins TRBV25-1 to TRBJ2-3, with D possibly TRBD1 on 5 matching bases. This CDR3 has 14 residues. The germline V gene encodes CDR1 MGHDK and CDR2 SYGVNS. CDR3 loop: CSTRAGLSTDTQYF. For the CDR3, the DNA is TGTTCGACCAGGGCAGGCCTGTCCACAGATACGCAGTATTTT.

This clonotype was recorded a few times. J is TRBJ2-1 and V is TRBV6-5; 15 bases map to TRBD2. J gave up 2 bases and V 6 bases, and 17 bases lay outside the gene matches. CDR1 is MNHEY, CDR2 SVGAGI, per germline. This CDR3 comprises 21 residues. CDR3 coding DNA: TGTGCCAGCAGCCGCCGGTCGGGGACTAGCGGGAGGTCCCTCCCCTACAATGAGCAGTTCTTC. Its protein product is CASSRRSGTSGRSLPYNEQFF.

V and J are TRBV12-3 or TRBV12-4 and TRBJ2-7; no reliable D call. The V and J ends lost 0 bases and 5 bases respectively, with 8 bases between them. The CDR3 has 13 amino acids. CDR3 sequence reads: CASSLAPTNEQYF. In DNA, the CDR3 is TGTGCCAGCAGTTTAGCGCCCACAAACGAGCAGTACTTC.

In its sample, this clonotype was seen a few times. The rearrangement uses TRBV20-1 and TRBJ2-7; TRBD2 is a possible D gene (6 bases). This CDR3 is built from 14 residues. V was clipped by 3 bases and J by 3 bases, with 15 bases between them. CDR1 and CDR2 from the germline V gene are DFQATT and SNEGSKA (reference sequence). CDR3 nucleotides: TGCAGTGCTAGGTCGCTAGCGAGAGACTACGAGCAGTACTTC. Its protein is CSARSLARDYEQYF.

The chain joins TRBV6-5 to TRBJ2-3; TRBD2 aligns across 7 bases. The junction had 14 bases not matched to a gene; V was cut back by 5 bases and J by 3 bases. The CDR3 spans 17 residues. The V gene's germline CDR1 is MNHEY and CDR2 SVGAGI. The chain's CDR3 is CASSPTPSGPVTDTQYF. The CDR3 DNA follows: TGTGCCAGCAGTCCCACCCCTAGCGGCCCCGTGACAGATACGCAGTATTTT.

This chain uses TRBV7-8 with TRBJ2-1; 14 bases map to TRBD2. After removal of 5 bases from V and 6 bases from J, the junction contained 12 bases not matched to a gene. The CDR3 has 18 amino acids. Germline-derived CDR1 and CDR2 are SGHVS and FQNEAQ. The CDR3 DNA is TGTGCCAGCAGCCGCCGACTAGCGGGAGGGCCGAGGGGCAATGAGCAGTTCTTC. This encodes CASSRRLAGGPRGNEQFF.

This clonotype was counted only a few times. The V and J genes are TRBV6-6 and TRBJ1-1; D gene ambiguous. V lost 6 bases and J lost 0, with 8 bases in between. The CDR3 contains 13 residues. Per germline, CDR1 MNHNY and CDR2 SVGAGI (reference sequence). CDR3 DNA sequence: TGTGCCAGCAGCCAATATATGAACACTGAAGCTTTCTTT. The encoded protein is CASSQYMNTEAFF.

This clonotype was counted only a few times. The V and J genes are TRBV20-1 and TRBJ2-1, with D unclear. The CDR3 runs to 12 residues. Between the trimmed V and J ends, which lost 3 bases and 4 bases, there was a span of 7 bases. Germline values: CDR1 DFQATT, CDR2 SNEGSKA (reference sequence). Written as DNA, the CDR3 is TGCAGTGCTAGCTGGCAGTACAATGAGCAGTTCTTC. It specifies CSASWQYNEQFF.

This clonotype occurred a few times. The chain couples TRBV5-4 to TRBJ2-5, with 9 bases matching TRBD2. Germline V lookup: CDR1 SGHNT, CDR2 YYREEE (reference sequence). This CDR3 has 17 amino acids. The ends lost 4 bases at V and 5 bases at J; junction bases unmatched: 15. This CDR3 is CASSPPGLGLAWETQYF. The CDR3 DNA is TGTGCCAGCAGCCCCCCCGGACTGGGACTAGCTTGGGAGACCCAGTACTTC.

J is TRBJ1-6 and V is TRBV7-9, with 9 bases identical to TRBD1. V was clipped by 2 bases and J by 9 bases; unmatched bases: 5. This CDR3 region has 15 residues. Germline V gives CDR1 SEHNR, CDR2 FQNEAQ (reference sequence). For the CDR3, the DNA is TGTGCCAGCAGCTTAATGACAGGGGGAGGTTCACCCCTCCACTTT. Encoded protein: CASSLMTGGGSPLHF.

This clonotype was recorded a few times. The chain recombines TRBV4-2 with TRBJ1-1, with 7 bases aligning to TRBD1. CDR1 and CDR2 from the germline V gene are LGHNA and YNFKEQ. This CDR3 contains 17 residues. Unmatched junction bases numbered 10, after V lost 2 bases and J lost 1 base. CDR3 residues: CASSQLHGQVSNTEAFF. CDR3 nucleotide sequence: TGTGCCAGCAGCCAACTCCACGGACAGGTCTCGAACACTGAAGCTTTCTTT.

The gene calls are TRBV7-2 and TRBJ2-7; D is ambiguous. V was pared by 5 bases and J by 3 bases, with 11 bases between. This CDR3 is 13 amino acids long. Germline CDR1 and CDR2: SGHTA and FQGNSA. The CDR3, as DNA: TGTGCCAGCAGCAGCCCGGCTAGCTACGAGCAGTACTTC. It is translated as CASSSPASYEQYF.

This clonotype was observed a few times. V usage is TRBV20-1 and J usage is TRBJ2-7; 9 bases agree with TRBD1. Germline V gene data show CDR1 as DFQATT and CDR2 as SNEGSKA (reference sequence). The V segment lost 3 bases and the J segment 8 bases; nucleotides outside the gene matches: 5. CDR3 size: 12 residues. CDR3 sequence (DNA): TGCAGTGCTAGTCTGGGGACAGGGAAGCAGTACTTC. It codes for CSASLGTGKQYF.

This clonotype was detected only a few times. This sequence joins TRBV7-9 and TRBJ2-1; the D gene is possibly TRBD2 (5 bases). V was clipped by 5 bases and J by 0 bases, with 17 bases between them. In germline, CDR1 is SEHNR, CDR2 FQNEAQ (reference sequence). CDR3 length: 17 residues. The CDR3 loop is CASSPLARASSYNEQFF. As DNA, the CDR3 is TGTGCCAGCAGCCCCTTAGCGCGGGCGAGCTCCTACAATGAGCAGTTCTTC.

This clonotype was observed many times. The CDR3 bases are TGTGCCAGCAGTTACTCGAGAATGAACACCGGGGAGCTGTTTTTT. This translates into CASSYSRMNTGELFF. The J gene is TRBJ2-2, the V gene TRBV6-5; D remains unclear. CDR3 length: 15 amino acids. The germline V gene encodes CDR1 MNHEY and CDR2 SVGAGI. V was cut by 0 bases and J by 1 base, with 6 bases left in between.